These 7 T cell receptor beta chains share one sample of origin, sequenced in a study of T cells in women clearing cervical HPV infection. Clones were sequenced by immunoSEQ multiplex PCR, and TCRdb holds only the in-frame ones, with some missing. The sample table includes tens of thousands of clones. Sequencing was performed on blood buffy coat. The receptors derive from a woman aged 18 to 75 with a cervical HPV16 infection that either progressed to CIN3+ or cleared (not recorded which).

With respect to this clone: The read terminates 3 residues ahead of where the CDR3 ends, so the germline J gene completes it. V usage is TRBV11-2 and J usage is TRBJ1-6; tentatively, D is TRBD1 (6 bases). Germline V gene sequence: CDR1 SGHAT, CDR2 FQNNGV. The CDR3 totals 13 residues. The sequenced part of the CDR3 DNA is TGTGCCAGCAGCTTAACCCCAGGGGAAACC. Residues: CASSLTPGET. The entire CDR3 protein reads CASSLTPGETLHF.

On this clone itself: Read sequence stops 3 residues before the CDR3 end, and the germline J gene provides the missing end. This chain uses TRBV19 with TRBJ2-2; 12 nucleotides align to TRBD1. CDR3 size: 17 residues. The germline V gene has CDR1 LNHDA and CDR2 SQIVND (reference sequence). Trimming removed 3 bases from V and 7 bases from J; junction bases left unmatched: 9. CDR3 region: CASSMNPGQGANGELFF. CDR3 bases read: TGTGCCAGTAGTATGAATCCGGGACAGGGGGCTAACGGGGAG.

Comments on this clone: Germline and junction disagree at one end, which may indicate a read error. The read halts 3 residues ahead of the CDR3 end, with the missing end drawn from the germline J gene. The chain joins TRBV2 to TRBJ2-6, with D perhaps matching TRBD1 or TRBD2 (5 bases each). The CDR3 spans 15 residues. CDR1 is SNHLY, CDR2 FYNNEI, per germline. The DNA read from the CDR3 is TGTGCCAGCAGTGAGAGGGGCTCTGGGGCCAATGTC. It specifies CASSERGSGANV. The full-length CDR3 reads as CASSERGSGANVLTF.

Comments on this clone: The missing CDR3 end, 3 residues past where the read stops, is filled in from the germline J gene. The genes are TRBV4-2 and TRBJ2-4, with TRBD2 matching 10 bases. CDR1 and CDR2 from the germline V gene are LGHNA and YNFKEQ. With V trimmed by 0 bases and J by 0 bases, 5 bases remained unmatched. This CDR3 spans 18 amino acids. The CDR3 protein is CASSQEASGSLAKNIQYF. CDR3 DNA (partial): TGTGCCAGCAGCCAAGAAGCTAGCGGGAGTTTAGCCAAAAACATT.

Comment on this clone: Read sequence stops 3 residues before the CDR3 end, and the germline J gene provides the missing end. V is TRBV6-2 or TRBV6-3 and J is TRBJ2-3; 7 bases map to TRBD2. Germline CDR1 and CDR2: MNHEY and SVGEGT. The V segment lost 6 bases and the J segment 6 bases; nucleotides outside the gene matches: 6. CDR3 length equals 13 residues. CDR3 bases read: TGTGCCAGCAGCCTACCCGGGGGGGATACG. This sequence encodes CASSLPGGDT. In full, the CDR3 reads CASSLPGGDTQYF.

As for this clone: The DNA ends 3 residues before the CDR3 does, and the rest of the CDR3 is filled in from the germline J gene. The V and J genes are TRBV5-1 and TRBJ2-2, with D possibly being TRBD2 (6 bases). Germline values: CDR1 SGHRS, CDR2 YFSETQ. V was cut by 4 bases and J by 7 bases, with 14 bases left in between. The CDR3 covers 14 residues. CDR3 DNA, as far as it was read: TGCGCCAGCAGCCCCTTCAAGGAGGGCGGGGAG. Its protein is CASSPFKEGGE. The whole CDR3 protein reads CASSPFKEGGELFF.

About this clone: The DNA ends 3 residues before the CDR3 does, and the rest of the CDR3 is filled in from the germline J gene. The chain carries TRBV19 and TRBJ1-1; maybe TRBD1 (6 bases). Germline assignment: CDR1 LNHDA and CDR2 SQIVND (reference sequence). The CDR3 runs to 15 residues. Trimming removed 5 bases from V and 0 bases from J, with 13 bases in between. This chain's CDR3 is CASSVRGGMNTEAFF. The covered CDR3 bases are TGTGCCAGTAGTGTGAGGGGGGGGATGAACACTGAA.